The sequence of this TCR beta chain was determined in a study of cytomegalovirus exposure and HLA in healthy donors. Points from the study as a whole: A list of 150 to 200 TCR beta chains associated with cytomegalovirus was given.

Trimming removed 4 bases at V and 4 bases at J, with 8 bases between. The CDR3 extends over 13 amino acids. Germline CDR1 LNHDA, CDR2 SQIVND (reference sequence). A remark on this clone: Antigen: not known.

The PCR employed 60 Vbeta primers together with 13 Jbeta primers. The data were produced by immunoSEQ multiplex PCR, yet TCRdb's version contains in-frame clones alone and is incomplete. The data show 100,000 or so clones, more than 9.5% seen once. The chain links TRBV19 to TRBJ2-1; TRBD1 might be the D (6 bases). This receptor was identified in a man in his forties in good health and CMV-seropositive. Source material: PBMCs. Written as DNA, the CDR3 is TGTGCCAGTAGTAGGGGGCCTTACAATGAGCAGTTCTTC. It codes for CASSRGPYNEQFF.